This T cell receptor beta chain was documented in a study of metastatic and nonmetastatic thyroid tumors. Germline V CDR1 and CDR2: LNHDA, SQIVND (reference sequence). This CDR3 region has 14 residues. Trimming took 0 bases from V and 7 from J, leaving 12 bases between them. Before thyroid surgery, none of the patients had received any treatment. How the authors handled the data: The study built a papillary thyroid cancer distant-metastasis classifier from CDR3 differences across clinicopathological groups. MiXCR was used by TCRdb to re-call the PCR reads. The authors' filters were not applied to this entry. This sample has some 19,000 clones, with 15% to 17% found just once.

The sample was blood. The receptor's source is a female donor with papillary thyroid cancer or a benign thyroid nodule (not recorded which). Some clones in this sample may be carry-over from other donors' samples. This chain links TRBV19 with TRBJ1-2; a possible D gene is TRBD1 (5 bases). The CDR3 region is CASSIEGVRSGYTF. The CDR3, as DNA: TGTGCCAGTAGTATAGAGGGGGTGAGAAGTGGCTACACCTTC.